Below, one T cell receptor (beta chain) is given with its context. The sample comes from a study of low-dose radiotherapy and immunotherapy resistance in tumors. Across the study: At a dose of 200 mg/m2, intravenous cyclophosphamide was given every two weeks, one day before radiation and immunotherapy. Patients received 300 mg of oral aspirin each day across four cycles, commencing on cycle 1 day 1.

Primers targeting TRAV and TRBV primed first-strand cDNA, covering alpha and beta chains. The PCR that amplified TCRs ran for 20 cycles, relying on a constant-region primer and a V-primer adapter. In TCRdb, the reads were re-called with MiXCR into one record per CDR3 protein. This sample yields about 58,000 distinct CDR3 sequences, of which 20% to 25% are seen a single time; around 6.5% belongs to the top ten. The time point is: after trial treatment. The treatment was: LDRT plus nivolumab, ipilimumab, low-dose cyclophosphamide and aspirin (RACIN trial). Treatment of the donors consisted of nivolumab and ipilimumab (plus aspirin, low-dose cyclophosphamide and low-dose radiotherapy). The CDR3 sequence is 14 residues long. The germline CDR1 and CDR2 sequences are DFQATT and SNEGSKA (reference sequence).

Sequenced material: PBMCs, taken after low-dose radiotherapy plus immunotherapy. This TCR came from a male donor with prostate cancer. The chain is built from TRBV20-1 and TRBJ1-5; 8 bases agree with TRBD1. CDR3: CSSTGQGRGQPQHF. The CDR3 DNA is TGCAGCTCAACCGGACAGGGTAGAGGTCAGCCCCAGCATTTT.